A selection of T cell receptor beta chains follows, all from one sample in a study of T-cell memory formation after mild COVID-19. TCRdb re-derived calls from the 5' RACE reads in MiXCR, one entry per CDR3 protein. The top ten hold about 8.1% of the sample, which has fewer than 550,000 distinct CDR3 sequences, roughly 20% seen once. Sequenced sample: PBMCs or a T cell subset sorted from them (not recorded which). The receptors come from an adult woman who had mild COVID-19 (a few samples of this study predate the infection). Cell type and time point are not known. CDR3s include the opening cysteine and the closing phenylalanine or tryptophan. Each record gives: V gene, J gene, D gene, clone size, CDR3 DNA, CDR3 protein. A D gene is named only where the DNA matches it firmly. Part of the rows lack a size; the others show once, few, many or a class for expanded clones.

V gene: TRBV2
J gene: TRBJ2-1
D gene: NA
clone size: once
CDR3 DNA: TGTGCCAGCACCGGACTGGTCAATGAGCAGTTCTTC
CDR3 protein: CASTGLVNEQFF

V gene: TRBV20-1
J gene: TRBJ2-7
D gene: NA
clone size: NA
CDR3 DNA: TGCAGTGTACAGGGTCTAACCTACGAGCAGTACTTC
CDR3 protein: CSVQGLTYEQYF

V gene: TRBV6-2/TRBV6-3
J gene: TRBJ1-6
D gene: NA
clone size: NA
CDR3 DNA: TGTGCCAGCAGCGTTACTTGGCTGGCCTCCCGAAGGCTCCACTTT
CDR3 protein: CASSVTWLASRRLHF

V gene: TRBV6-5
J gene: TRBJ2-2
D gene: NA
clone size: few
CDR3 DNA: TGTGCCAGCAGGGGGGGACAGCTCTCGAACACCGGGGAGCTGTTTTTT
CDR3 protein: CASRGGQLSNTGELFF

V gene: TRBV20-1
J gene: TRBJ2-7
D gene: NA
clone size: few
CDR3 DNA: TGCAGTGCTAGGACGGTCTCCTACGAGCAGTACTTC
CDR3 protein: CSARTVSYEQYF

V gene: TRBV12-3/TRBV12-4
J gene: TRBJ2-7
D gene: TRBD1
clone size: NA
CDR3 DNA: TGTGCCAGCAGGGCAGGACAGGGGGAGCAGTACTTC
CDR3 protein: CASRAGQGEQYF

V gene: TRBV20-1
J gene: TRBJ2-1
D gene: TRBD2
clone size: few
CDR3 DNA: TGCAGTGCCCGAGTGGGCGGGAGTTTATTAAATGAGCAGTTCTTC
CDR3 protein: CSARVGGSLLNEQFF

V gene: TRBV18
J gene: TRBJ2-5
D gene: NA
clone size: many
CDR3 DNA: TGTGCCAGCTCACCTGAAGAGACCCAGTACTTC
CDR3 protein: CASSPEETQYF

V gene: TRBV4-1
J gene: TRBJ1-1
D gene: NA
clone size: NA
CDR3 DNA: TGCGCCAGCAGCCCGATACTCCAACCCCGGGGGCTCGGCACTGAAGCTTTCTTT
CDR3 protein: CASSPILQPRGLGTEAFF

V gene: TRBV24-1
J gene: TRBJ2-1
D gene: TRBD2
clone size: NA
CDR3 DNA: TGTGCCACCAGTGACCCCGCCCTAGCGGAGAATGAGCAGTTCTTC
CDR3 protein: CATSDPALAENEQFF

V gene: TRBV7-6
J gene: TRBJ1-4
D gene: NA
clone size: few
CDR3 DNA: TGTGCCAGCAGCTCCCGGGACACATCATCTCTGTTTTTT
CDR3 protein: CASSSRDTSSLFF

V gene: TRBV15
J gene: TRBJ1-4
D gene: NA
clone size: NA
CDR3 DNA: TGTGCCACCAGCAGAGAAGGGGACTACGTTTTT
CDR3 protein: CATSREGDYVF

V gene: TRBV5-4
J gene: TRBJ2-4
D gene: NA
clone size: many
CDR3 DNA: TGTGCCAGCAGCTCTCAAGCCGGGGCCAAAAACATTCAGTACTTC
CDR3 protein: CASSSQAGAKNIQYF

V gene: TRBV6-5
J gene: TRBJ2-1
D gene: NA
clone size: NA
CDR3 DNA: TGTGCCAGCAGCAAAAAATCGGGACTCAACAATGAGAAGTTCTTC
CDR3 protein: CASSKKSGLNNEKFF

V gene: TRBV6-6
J gene: TRBJ1-4
D gene: TRBD1
clone size: NA
CDR3 DNA: TGTGCCAGCAGCACACAGGGGGCCCGGGCTAATGAAAAACTGTTTTTT
CDR3 protein: CASSTQGARANEKLFF

V gene: TRBV2
J gene: TRBJ2-2
D gene: TRBD1
clone size: NA
CDR3 DNA: TGTGCCAGCAGTGAACCACAGGGGGATCCCGGGGAGCTGTTTTTT
CDR3 protein: CASSEPQGDPGELFF

V gene: TRBV5-6
J gene: TRBJ1-2
D gene: NA
clone size: NA
CDR3 DNA: TGTGCCAGCAGCTTGCGAGGAGGGGCTGGCTATGGCTACACCTTC
CDR3 protein: CASSLRGGAGYGYTF

V gene: TRBV4-2
J gene: TRBJ1-1
D gene: TRBD1
clone size: few
CDR3 DNA: TGTGCCAGCAGCCTCTCGACAGGGAGGAACACTGAAGCTTTCTTT
CDR3 protein: CASSLSTGRNTEAFF

V gene: TRBV7-2
J gene: TRBJ2-1
D gene: TRBD2
clone size: NA
CDR3 DNA: TGTGCCAGCAGCTCTAGTTCGGGACTAGCGGGTAATGAGCAGTTCTTC
CDR3 protein: CASSSSSGLAGNEQFF

V gene: TRBV6-6
J gene: TRBJ2-3
D gene: NA
clone size: NA
CDR3 DNA: TGTGCCAGCAGTTACCCCGGGGGTATACCAGATACGCAGTATTTT
CDR3 protein: CASSYPGGIPDTQYF

V gene: TRBV20-1
J gene: TRBJ2-3
D gene: TRBD2
clone size: few
CDR3 DNA: TGCAGTGCTAGAGATAGGGGAGCGGGGGGCACAGATACGCAGTATTTT
CDR3 protein: CSARDRGAGGTDTQYF

V gene: TRBV11-2
J gene: TRBJ2-1
D gene: NA
clone size: NA
CDR3 DNA: TGTGCCAGCAGCACCCGCCATGACGGTTTCTCCTACAATGAGCAGTTCTTC
CDR3 protein: CASSTRHDGFSYNEQFF

V gene: TRBV11-2
J gene: TRBJ1-5
D gene: NA
clone size: NA
CDR3 DNA: TGTGCCAGAAGGAGGCGCCTTGGCAATCAGCCCCAGCATTTT
CDR3 protein: CARRRRLGNQPQHF

V gene: TRBV9
J gene: TRBJ1-2
D gene: NA
clone size: NA
CDR3 DNA: TGTGCCAGCAGCGTAGAGCAGGGTTTCGGCTATGGCTACACCTTC
CDR3 protein: CASSVEQGFGYGYTF

V gene: TRBV12-3/TRBV12-4
J gene: TRBJ2-2
D gene: NA
clone size: NA
CDR3 DNA: TGTGCCAGCGGTCTTCAGACATTCACCGGGGAGCTGTTTTTT
CDR3 protein: CASGLQTFTGELFF

V gene: TRBV7-8
J gene: TRBJ2-3
D gene: NA
clone size: few
CDR3 DNA: TGTGCCAGCAGCTCCACCCGTGGCGGGGCGTCGCAGTATTTT
CDR3 protein: CASSSTRGGASQYF

V gene: TRBV2
J gene: TRBJ2-3
D gene: NA
clone size: NA
CDR3 DNA: TGTGCCAGCAGCGATTTGAGGAGCACAGATACGCAGTATTTT
CDR3 protein: CASSDLRSTDTQYF

V gene: TRBV29-1
J gene: TRBJ1-1
D gene: NA
clone size: NA
CDR3 DNA: TGCAGCGTTGAAGGCGGGCAGGCGGAAGCTTTCTTT
CDR3 protein: CSVEGGQAEAFF

V gene: TRBV5-5
J gene: TRBJ2-5
D gene: NA
clone size: many
CDR3 DNA: TGTGCCAGCAGCTACCCTAGTCGAGAGACCCAGTACTTC
CDR3 protein: CASSYPSRETQYF

V gene: TRBV6-6
J gene: TRBJ2-7
D gene: NA
clone size: NA
CDR3 DNA: TGTGCCAGCAGTGACTCAGTGGGGGGGCCCTACGAGCAGTACTTC
CDR3 protein: CASSDSVGGPYEQYF

V gene: TRBV24-1
J gene: TRBJ2-3
D gene: NA
clone size: NA
CDR3 DNA: TGTGCCACCAGTCCCGAGCTCGGAGGAGATACGCAGTATTTT
CDR3 protein: CATSPELGGDTQYF

V gene: TRBV7-9
J gene: TRBJ2-7
D gene: TRBD2
clone size: NA
CDR3 DNA: TGTGCCAGCAGATCAGGAAGAGCGGGGGCGAGCTCCTACGAGCAGTACTTC
CDR3 protein: CASRSGRAGASSYEQYF

V gene: TRBV4-2
J gene: TRBJ1-4
D gene: NA
clone size: NA
CDR3 DNA: TGTGCCAGCTCCACTATCTCGGGTGCAACTAATGAAAAACTGTTTTTT
CDR3 protein: CASSTISGATNEKLFF

V gene: TRBV5-1
J gene: TRBJ1-1
D gene: NA
clone size: NA
CDR3 DNA: TGCGCCAGCAGCTTGGCCGTGGGGGGCACTGAAGCTTTCTTT
CDR3 protein: CASSLAVGGTEAFF

V gene: TRBV9
J gene: TRBJ2-1
D gene: TRBD2
clone size: NA
CDR3 DNA: TGTGCCAGCAGCGTCGGGGGGGCGAATGAGCAGTTCTTC
CDR3 protein: CASSVGGANEQFF

V gene: TRBV11-3
J gene: TRBJ2-5
D gene: TRBD2
clone size: NA
CDR3 DNA: TGTGCCAGCAGCTTAGTCCTCGGGACTAGCGGAGGAAGAGAGACCCAGTACTTC
CDR3 protein: CASSLVLGTSGGRETQYF

V gene: TRBV5-1
J gene: TRBJ2-7
D gene: TRBD1
clone size: once
CDR3 DNA: TGCGCCAGCAGCTTGGTTGTAGGGGGCACCTACGAGCAGTACTTC
CDR3 protein: CASSLVVGGTYEQYF

V gene: TRBV7-2
J gene: TRBJ1-1
D gene: TRBD1
clone size: few
CDR3 DNA: TGTGCCAGCAGCTTAGCGCGGACAGGGGGCACTGAAGCTTTCTTT
CDR3 protein: CASSLARTGGTEAFF

V gene: TRBV7-9
J gene: TRBJ2-5
D gene: NA
clone size: NA
CDR3 DNA: TGTGCCAGCAGCCCTCAGCCCCAAGAGACCCAGTACTTC
CDR3 protein: CASSPQPQETQYF

V gene: TRBV15
J gene: TRBJ1-5
D gene: NA
clone size: many
CDR3 DNA: TGTGCCACCAGCAAACGGACAGTTAGCAATCAGCCCCAGCATTTT
CDR3 protein: CATSKRTVSNQPQHF

V gene: TRBV6-5
J gene: TRBJ2-6
D gene: NA
clone size: few
CDR3 DNA: TGTGCCAGCAGTTACTACGGTGCCGGGGCCAACGTCCTGACTTTC
CDR3 protein: CASSYYGAGANVLTF

V gene: TRBV18
J gene: TRBJ2-2
D gene: TRBD1
clone size: few
CDR3 DNA: TGTGCCAGCTCACCAGGACAGGGCGGCACCGGGGAGCTGTTTTTT
CDR3 protein: CASSPGQGGTGELFF

V gene: TRBV23-1
J gene: TRBJ2-2
D gene: NA
clone size: NA
CDR3 DNA: TGCGCCAGCAGTCAATTCGGGGGCGCCTCCGGGGAGCTGTTTTTT
CDR3 protein: CASSQFGGASGELFF

V gene: TRBV11-2
J gene: TRBJ1-5
D gene: NA
clone size: few
CDR3 DNA: TGTGCCAGCAGCTTAGGGGTCGCGGGGTATAGCAATCAGCCCCAGCATTTT
CDR3 protein: CASSLGVAGYSNQPQHF

V gene: TRBV19
J gene: TRBJ1-5
D gene: NA
clone size: NA
CDR3 DNA: TGTGCCAGCTACCCAAGACCCGGGATAAATCAGCCCCAGCATTTT
CDR3 protein: CASYPRPGINQPQHF

V gene: TRBV27
J gene: TRBJ2-7
D gene: TRBD1
clone size: few
CDR3 DNA: TGTGCCAGCAGTTTGGGACAGGGTAAAGAGCAGTACTTC
CDR3 protein: CASSLGQGKEQYF

V gene: TRBV2
J gene: TRBJ1-3
D gene: NA
clone size: once
CDR3 DNA: TGTGCCAGCAGTGAACAGGGTATTAGGGACACCATATATTTT
CDR3 protein: CASSEQGIRDTIYF

V gene: TRBV24-1
J gene: TRBJ2-5
D gene: NA
clone size: few
CDR3 DNA: TGTGCCACCAGTGATTTAGGACGATTGGGGGAGACCCAGTACTTC
CDR3 protein: CATSDLGRLGETQYF

V gene: TRBV5-5
J gene: TRBJ1-2
D gene: NA
clone size: few
CDR3 DNA: TGTGCCAGCAGCCCGACAGTTACTAACTATGGCTACACCTTC
CDR3 protein: CASSPTVTNYGYTF

V gene: TRBV24-1
J gene: TRBJ2-5
D gene: NA
clone size: NA
CDR3 DNA: TGTGCCACCAGTGTTGGTAGCGGCGAGACCCAGTACTTC
CDR3 protein: CATSVGSGETQYF

V gene: TRBV20-1
J gene: TRBJ2-7
D gene: TRBD2
clone size: NA
CDR3 DNA: TGCAGTGCTAAGTCGGCTAGCGGGAGGTCCCGGAGCTCCTACGAGCAGTACTTC
CDR3 protein: CSAKSASGRSRSSYEQYF

V gene: TRBV20-1
J gene: TRBJ2-2
D gene: TRBD2
clone size: NA
CDR3 DNA: TGCAGTGCCGTTAGCGGGGCTTCCCCCACCGGGGAGCTGTTTTTT
CDR3 protein: CSAVSGASPTGELFF